Listed below are T cell receptor beta chains from one sample, sequenced in a study of glioma-infiltrating T cells. TCRdb re-called the multiplex PCR reads with MiXCR, one entry per CDR3 protein. The table records under 150,000 distinct CDR3 sequences, 39% of them present only once. Input material: glioma tissue, nonneoplastic brain tissue, or PBMCs (not recorded which). Receptor source: a human donor with low-grade glioma or glioblastoma, undergoing nonglioma brain surgery, or in good health (not recorded which). Both conserved end residues are part of each CDR3. The D gene is left open where the match is weak. Clone sizes are given selectively: once, few, many, or a class where the clone is expanded.

V	size	J	D	CDR3	DNA
TRBV6-5	NA	TRBJ2-3	TRBD2	CASSYSQGLAGGALGFKDTQYF	TGTGCCAGCAGTTACTCCCAGGGACTAGCGGGAGGCGCACTTGGGTTTAAAGATACGCAGTATTTT
TRBV20-1	NA	TRBJ2-1	NA	CSARDIKHSYNEQFF	TGCAGTGCTAGAGATATCAAGCACTCCTACAATGAGCAGTTCTTC
TRBV7-9	NA	TRBJ1-2	TRBD1	CASSISTGGSYYGYTF	TGTGCCAGCAGCATTTCGACAGGGGGCAGTTACTATGGCTACACCTTC
TRBV6-6	few	TRBJ1-2	NA	CASSYSGEGGYTF	TGTGCCAGCAGTTACTCGGGCGAAGGCGGCTACACCTTC
TRBV6-1	NA	TRBJ2-7	TRBD2	CASRPGTSGRGEQYF	TGTGCCAGCAGACCCGGGACTAGCGGGAGAGGTGAGCAGTACTTC
TRBV20-1	NA	TRBJ2-7	NA	CSASPGIMYEQYF	TGCAGTGCTAGTCCGGGGATAATGTACGAGCAGTACTTC
TRBV7-9	NA	TRBJ1-1	NA	CASSRNRDTEAFF	TGTGCCAGCAGCCGAAACAGGGACACTGAAGCTTTCTTT
TRBV2	NA	TRBJ1-5	NA	CASSEFQYSNQPQHF	TGTGCCAGCAGTGAATTTCAGTATAGCAATCAGCCCCAGCATTTT
TRBV10-3	few	TRBJ2-1	NA	CAISTGYNEQFF	TGTGCCATCAGCACAGGCTACAATGAGCAGTTCTTC
TRBV15	few	TRBJ2-2	TRBD1	CATSSTVDRVTGELFF	TGTGCCACCAGCAGTACTGTGGACAGGGTCACCGGGGAGCTGTTTTTT
TRBV27	NA	TRBJ1-2	NA	CASSLKGSLYGYTF	TGTGCCAGCAGTTTGAAGGGCTCCCTTTATGGCTACACCTTC
TRBV18	NA	TRBJ1-6	NA	CASSLRANNSPLHF	TGTGCCAGCTCACTCAGGGCGAACAATTCACCCCTCCACTTT
TRBV3-1	few	TRBJ2-1	NA	CASSLLSNEQFF	TGTGCCAGCAGCCTATTAAGCAATGAGCAGTTCTTC
TRBV27	once	TRBJ2-7	TRBD1	CASRAGQGYEQYF	TGTGCCAGCAGAGCGGGACAGGGCTACGAGCAGTACTTC
TRBV2	few	TRBJ1-6	NA	CASKGNLAGSPLHF	TGTGCCAGCAAGGGGAATCTAGCGGGTTCACCCCTCCACTTT
TRBV6-1	few	TRBJ2-3	TRBD2	CASRMIAGGPTDTQYF	TGTGCCAGCAGGATGATAGCGGGAGGGCCCACAGATACGCAGTATTTT
TRBV7-8	few	TRBJ1-1	NA	CASSLARGLNTEAFF	TGTGCCAGCAGCTTAGCAAGAGGATTGAACACTGAAGCTTTCTTT
TRBV4-1	NA	TRBJ2-7	NA	CASSRAGQAYEQYF	TGCGCCAGCAGCCGAGCGGGACAAGCCTACGAGCAGTACTTC
TRBV10-1	few	TRBJ2-5	NA	CASSESDQETQYF	TGCGCCAGCAGTGAGTCAGACCAAGAGACCCAGTACTTC
TRBV6-6	NA	TRBJ2-7	TRBD1	CASSYSPGTGSYEQYF	TGTGCCAGCAGTTACTCCCCCGGGACAGGGTCGTACGAGCAGTACTTC
TRBV7-2	NA	TRBJ1-1	NA	CASSFDSYTEAFF	TGTGCCAGCAGCTTCGACAGCTACACTGAAGCTTTCTTT
TRBV5-4	NA	TRBJ2-7	NA	CASSSGSLYEQYF	TGTGCCAGCAGCTCGGGGAGCCTCTACGAGCAGTACTTC
TRBV24-1	NA	TRBJ1-2	NA	CATSQPRERRGHGYTF	TGTGCCACCAGTCAGCCCCGGGAGCGCCGGGGGCATGGCTACACCTTC
TRBV28	many	TRBJ2-7	NA	CAIDGEGSYEQYF	TGTGCCATCGACGGTGAGGGGTCCTACGAGCAGTACTTC
TRBV6-1	NA	TRBJ1-5	NA	CASKGAGEAQPQHF	TGTGCCAGCAAGGGAGCAGGGGAGGCACAGCCCCAGCATTTT
TRBV11-2	NA	TRBJ2-1	NA	CASSLVSGTCNEQFF	TGTGCCAGCAGCTTAGTTAGCGGAACCTGCAATGAGCAGTTCTTC
TRBV2	NA	TRBJ1-2	NA	CASSETGVYGYAF	TGTGCCAGCAGTGAAACAGGCGTCTATGGCTACGCCTTC
TRBV20-1	NA	TRBJ2-7	NA	CSVARGLDSYEQYF	TGCAGCGTTGCCCGGGGATTAGACTCCTACGAGCAGTACTTC
TRBV2	few	TRBJ2-5	NA	CASSEIWGETQYF	TGTGCCAGCAGTGAAATCTGGGGGGAGACCCAGTACTTC
TRBV24-1	few	TRBJ2-7	NA	CATSDMGYEQYF	TGTGCCACCAGTGATATGGGCTACGAGCAGTACTTC
TRBV6-2/TRBV6-3	NA	TRBJ1-3	NA	CASSYYQGNTIYF	TGTGCCAGCAGTTACTATCAAGGAAACACCATATATTTT
TRBV6-2/TRBV6-3	many	TRBJ1-1	NA	CASSNIYMNTEAFF	TGTGCCAGCAGCAACATATACATGAACACTGAAGCTTTCTTT
TRBV7-2	NA	TRBJ1-1	NA	CASSLEGWGEAFF	TGTGCCAGCAGCTTAGAAGGTTGGGGTGAAGCTTTCTTT
TRBV6-1	NA	TRBJ2-3	NA	CASSRREQSDTQYF	TGTGCCAGCAGCAGACGGGAGCAATCAGATACGCAGTATTTT
TRBV7-2	NA	TRBJ2-5	NA	CASRQTGRVSQETQYF	TGTGCCAGCAGACAAACGGGGCGTGTCTCACAAGAGACCCAGTACTTC